These 19 T cell receptor beta chains were sequenced from one sample in a study of T cells in Graves' hyperthyroidism and ophthalmopathy. Amplified TCR beta CDR3 regions derived from RNA transcripts. First-round RT-PCR with HTBI primers amplified the TCR CDR3 region. Via MiXCR, TCRdb re-called the multiplex PCR reads, giving one row per CDR3 protein. The sample has tens of thousands of distinct CDR3 sequences, approximately 50% seen once. The sample taken for sequencing was peripheral blood or thyroid tissue (not recorded which). These receptors all come from a young man with Graves' hyperthyroidism.

The J gene is TRBJ2-5, the V gene TRBV5-6; 8 nucleotides align to TRBD1. V lost 3 bases and J lost 0; bases outside the gene matches: 7. The germline V gene has CDR1 SGHDT and CDR2 YYEEEE. CDR3 length: 16 amino acids. DNA for the CDR3: TGTGCCAGCAGCTACCTGGGACAGGCTAACCAAGAGACCCAGTACTTC. Translation gives CASSYLGQANQETQYF. Full variable domain (missing parts from reference TRBV5-6 and TRBJ2-5): DAGVTQSPTHLIKTRGQQVTLRCSPKSGHDTVSWYQQALGQGPQFIFQYYEEEERQRGNFPDRFSGHQFPNYSSELNVNALLLGDSALYLCASSYLGQANQETQYFGPGTRLLVL.

The chain carries TRBV7-9 and TRBJ2-7, with unresolved D. V lost 1 base to trimming and J lost 2 bases, with 9 bases between them. The CDR3 runs to 14 residues. Germline values: CDR1 SEHNR, CDR2 FQNEAQ (reference sequence). CDR3 in amino acids: CASSLGDTTYEQYF. CDR3 sequence (DNA): TGTGCCAGCAGCTTAGGCGATACGACCTACGAGCAGTACTTC.

This clonotype was counted many times. This rearrangement joins TRBV6-2 or TRBV6-3 to TRBJ2-7, with no clear D. Germline assignment: CDR1 MNHEY and CDR2 SVGEGT. The ends were cut back, 3 bases at V and 3 bases at J, with 12 bases in the middle. The CDR3 sequence is 14 residues long. As DNA, the CDR3 is TGTGCCAGCAGTTATTCCGTACGAAACTACGAGCAGTACTTC. It is translated as CASSYSVRNYEQYF.

This clonotype occurred a few times. The chain is built from TRBV20-1 and TRBJ1-6, with 8 bases that match TRBD1. V shed 3 bases, J shed 7 bases, and the junction held 2 bases outside the gene matches. CDR3 length equals 13 residues. CDR1 DFQATT and CDR2 SNEGSKA come from the germline V gene (reference sequence). DNA of the CDR3: TGCAGTGCTAGGGACAGGGTGAATTCACCCCTCCACTTT. It translates to CSARDRVNSPLHF.

CDR3 protein: CASSPREDLWAQHF. CDR3 in DNA: TGTGCCAGCTCCCCAAGGGAAGACCTATGGGCCCAGCATTTT. The J gene is TRBJ1-5, the V gene TRBV7-2; D not resolved. Per germline, CDR1 SGHTA and CDR2 FQGNSA. The CDR3 length is 14 residues. Trimming took off 8 bases at V and 11 bases at J, with 22 bases between the two ends.

In the case of this clonotype: Relative to the germline gene, one junction end is altered; a read error may explain this. The V and J genes are TRBV5-1 and TRBJ1-2, with D perhaps matching TRBD1 (5 bases). CDR1 and CDR2 from the germline V gene are SGHRS and YFSETQ. The CDR3 is 14 amino acids. The chain's CDR3 is CASSWDGTKYGYTF. The CDR3 nucleotides read TGCGCTAGCAGCTGGGACGGAACTAAGTATGGCTACACCTTC.

This clonotype has ten or more counts. This chain connects TRBV27 to TRBJ1-1; perhaps TRBD1 as D (6 bases). Germline V gives CDR1 MNHEY, CDR2 SMNVEV (reference sequence). V shed 6 bases and J shed 10 bases, with 21 bases lying between them. This CDR3 is 14 amino acids long. CDR3 amino acids: CASRRETGSPPAFF. The CDR3, as DNA: TGTGCCAGCAGAAGAGAAACAGGGTCTCCTCCAGCTTTCTTT.

Turning to this clonotype: As the CDR3 is not closed by the conserved phenylalanine or tryptophan, this likely results from a read error. The CDR3 region is CASSKTGVGDTDTQYS. For the CDR3, the DNA is TGCGCCAGCAGCAAAACAGGGGTAGGGGACACAGATACGCAGTATTCT. The chain links TRBV5-1 to TRBJ2-3; 7 positions match TRBD1. The CDR3 covers 16 residues. V trimming: 4 bases; J trimming: 2 bases; junction bases outside the gene matches: 10. CDR1 is SGHRS and CDR2 is YFSETQ in the germline V gene.

This clonotype was detected only once. The gene calls are TRBV2 and TRBJ1-5; the D is unclear. The CDR3 has 14 residues. Trimming cost V 3 bases and J 4 bases, with 10 bases left between them. Germline V gene lookup returns CDR1 SNHLY and CDR2 FYNNEI. The CDR3 nucleotides are TGTGCCAGCAGTGACGGTCTTCGGAATCAGCCCCAGCATTTT. Its translation: CASSDGLRNQPQHF.

Turning to this clonotype: The junction shows a germline mismatch at one end, possibly a read error. This chain uses TRBV7-9 with TRBJ1-4; D call uncertain. This CDR3 region has 13 residues. The germline V gene encodes CDR1 SEHNR and CDR2 FQNEAQ (reference sequence). CDR3 nucleotide sequence: TGTGCCAGCAGTTTAGGACCAGCGGCAAAACTGTTTTTT. Residues: CASSLGPAAKLFF.

The chain carries TRBV7-2 and TRBJ2-5; 12 bases align to TRBD2. V shed 5 bases, J shed 7 bases, and the junction held 2 bases outside the gene matches. The germline CDR1 and CDR2 sequences are SGHTA and FQGNSA. The CDR3 has 13 residues. CDR3 DNA sequence: TGTGCCAGCAGCATGACTAGCGGGGGGACCCAGTACTTC. Its translation: CASSMTSGGTQYF.

V usage is TRBV10-3 and J usage is TRBJ1-5; 9 bases agree with TRBD1. Trimming removed 2 bases from V and 1 base from J; junction bases left unmatched: 0. Germline V CDR1 and CDR2: ENHRY, SYGVKD. This CDR3 contains 15 residues. CDR3 nucleotide sequence: TGTGCCATCAGTGAGGGGACAGGGAGCAATCAGCCCCAGCATTTT. Translation gives CAISEGTGSNQPQHF.

Regarding this clonotype: One end of the junction is discordant with germline, which a read error may explain. J is TRBJ2-5 and V is TRBV7-2; tentative D call: TRBD1 (6 bases). Germline CDR1 and CDR2: SGHTA and FQGNSA. The CDR3 is 18 residues long. CDR3 sequence: CASSLQQGDADGGETQYF. In nucleotides, the CDR3 is TGCGCCAGCAGCCTCCAACAGGGCGACGCTGACGGCGGAGAGACCCAGTACTTC. Full variable domain (missing parts from reference TRBV7-2 and TRBJ2-5): GAGVSQSPSNKVTEKGKDVELRCDPISGHTALYWYRQSLGQGLEFLIYFQGNSAPDKSGLPSDRFSAERTGGSVSTLTIQRTQQEDSAVYLCASSLQQGDADGGETQYFGPGTRLLVL.

Regarding this clonotype: A clone one base away is much larger, so this may be a read error. CDR3 sequence (DNA): TGCGCCAGCAGGCACTCCCCGGCACAGAACACCGGGGGGCTGTTTTTT. Translating gives CASRHSPAQNTGGLFF. The rearrangement uses TRBV4-1 and TRBJ2-2, with a weak D call TRBD2 (6 bases). Germline V gives CDR1 MGHRA, CDR2 YSYEKL. The CDR3 sequence is 16 residues long.

The rearrangement joins TRBV9 to TRBJ1-6, with D hard to call. V was trimmed by 10 bases and J by 6 bases, leaving 8 bases between them. The germline gives CDR1 SGDLS, CDR2 YYNGEE. The CDR3 runs to 11 residues. This chain's CDR3 is CAATRNSPLHF. CDR3 bases: TGTGCCGCCACTCGTAATTCACCCCTCCACTTT.

This clonotype was counted many times. This chain links TRBV29-1 with TRBJ2-5; 9 positions agree with TRBD1. CDR1 and CDR2 from the germline V gene are SQVTM and ANQGSEA. Germline trimming cut 6 bases from V and 5 bases from J; bases unmatched to any gene: 13. The CDR3 is 15 residues long. The CDR3 here is CSVRTGTGISETQYF. The CDR3 DNA reads as TGCAGCGTGAGGACCGGGACAGGGATATCTGAGACCCAGTACTTC.

This chain uses TRBV20-1 with TRBJ2-7; D perhaps matches TRBD2 (5 bases). Trimming took 1 base from V and 3 from J, leaving 10 bases between them. Per the germline V gene, CDR1 is DFQATT and CDR2 is SNEGSKA (reference sequence). This CDR3 spans 13 amino acids. The CDR3 region is CSARVGSIYEQYF. The CDR3 DNA reads TGCAGTGCTAGAGTAGGGAGTATCTACGAGCAGTACTTC.

This clonotype came up many times. The rearrangement joins TRBV4-3 to TRBJ2-7; TRBD1 aligns across 7 bases. CDR3 size: 15 residues. Germline CDR1 and CDR2: LGHNA and YSLEER. With 2 bases clipped from V and 3 bases from J, the junction kept 7 bases outside the gene matches. As DNA, the CDR3 is TGCGCCAGCAGCCAAACAGGGGACGGGTTCTACGAGCAGTACTTC. Its protein is CASSQTGDGFYEQYF.

The V and J genes are TRBV5-1 and TRBJ1-2, with D tentatively TRBD1 (6 bases). Germline V gives CDR1 SGHRS, CDR2 YFSETQ. Trimming cost V 4 bases and J 1 base, with 14 bases left between them. The CDR3 sequence is 15 residues long. CDR3 in amino acids: CASSPLRTVNYGYTF. The DNA of the CDR3 is TGCGCCAGCAGCCCGCTAAGGACAGTTAACTATGGCTACACCTTC.